This T cell receptor (beta chain) was identified during a study of blood T cell repertoires in COVID-19. Germline lookup yields CDR1 SGHAT and CDR2 FQNNGV. The trim removed 7 bases at V and 6 bases at J, leaving 8 bases unmatched. The CDR3 covers 14 residues. This clone has only one observation. TCRdb's copy holds only in-frame clones and misses some; the assay was immunoSEQ multiplex PCR. The sample contains about 270,000 clones, about 86% of which appear only once. Sample: peripheral blood. The chain recombines TRBV11-2 with TRBJ2-2, with TRBD1 matching over 7 bases. This receptor was obtained from a woman in her 30s with COVID-19, enrolled during active disease. The CDR3 is CASTSQGSAGELFF. CDR3 nucleotides: TGTGCCAGCACCTCACAGGGGTCTGCCGGGGAGCTGTTTTTT.